These 16 T cell receptor beta chains were all obtained from the same sample, sequenced in a study of blood T cells in healthy people across ages. A second PCR, run for about 7 to 11 cycles, used a sample-barcoded 5' primer plus a J-beta primer mix. TCRdb independently ran MiXCR on the 5' RACE reads; one entry per CDR3 protein. Of 850,000 or so distinct CDR3 sequences listed, under 35% are singletons. Material for sequencing was blood. These receptor sequences come from a woman of 80 years or more in good health.

Remarks on this clonotype: A much larger clone lies a single base off, so this may be a read error. CDR3 DNA sequence: TGTGCCAGCACCGAGGATGGAGAAAACATTCAGTACTTC. Encoded protein: CASTEDGENIQYF. V usage is TRBV12-3 or TRBV12-4 and J usage is TRBJ2-4; no firm D call. Trimming removed 7 bases at V and 5 bases at J, with 12 bases between. The CDR3 sequence is 13 residues long.

About this clonotype itself: This may be a read error: a much more frequent sequence differs by one nucleotide. The chain couples TRBV11-2 to TRBJ2-3; D is unclear. Germline V CDR1 and CDR2: SGHAT, FQNNGV. The CDR3 contains 15 residues. Trimming removed 7 bases at V and 1 base at J, with 15 bases between. This chain's CDR3 is CASIFSIEGTDTQYF. The CDR3 DNA reads TGTGCCAGCATCTTTTCAATAGAGGGCACAGATACGCAGTATTTT.

This clonotype came up a few times. The rearrangement uses TRBV19 and TRBJ1-2; no definite D call. Per germline, CDR1 LNHDA and CDR2 SQIVND (reference sequence). The CDR3 totals 13 residues. V lost 6 bases and J 2 bases, leaving 10 bases between the germline ends. The CDR3 protein is CASRGSLNYGYTF. The DNA for the CDR3 is TGTGCCAGTAGGGGGTCACTAAACTATGGCTACACCTTC.

The rearrangement links TRBV19 to TRBJ2-6; no reliable D call. V was trimmed by 3 bases and J by 0 bases, leaving 6 bases between them. Germline CDR1 LNHDA, CDR2 SQIVND (reference sequence). This CDR3 has 15 residues. The DNA for the CDR3 is TGTGCCAGTAGTATCGAGGCCTCTGGGGCCAACGTCCTGACTTTC. It encodes CASSIEASGANVLTF.

V usage is TRBV18 and J usage is TRBJ1-2; D is uncertain. This CDR3 contains 14 residues. CDR1 KGHSH and CDR2 LQKENI come from the germline V gene. Trimming left V 2 bases short and J 4 bases short, with 11 bases between. DNA for the CDR3: TGTGCCAGCTCACCAGGGCAAGATCTCTATGGCTACACCTTC. It specifies CASSPGQDLYGYTF. The entire variable domain, with the rest obtained from reference TRBV18 and TRBJ1-2, is as follows: NAGVMQNPRHLVRRRGQEARLRCSPMKGHSHVYWYRQLPEEGLKFMVYLQKENIIDESGMPKERFSAEFPKEGPSILRIQQVVRGDSAAYFCASSPGQDLYGYTFGSGTRLTVV.

CDR3 coding DNA: TGCAGTGCCGCCCGCGGGGGGTTAGGAGATACGCAGTATTTT. As protein: CSAARGGLGDTQYF. The gene calls are TRBV20-1 and TRBJ2-3; 8 positions agree with TRBD2. CDR1 DFQATT and CDR2 SNEGSKA come from the germline V gene (reference sequence). This CDR3 contains 14 residues. V was clipped by 6 bases and J by 5 bases; unmatched bases: 10.

This clonotype was seen ten or more times. CDR3 residues: CASSHSGGQGKFF. CDR3 nucleotides: TGTGCCAGCAGCCATAGCGGGGGGCAGGGGAAGTTCTTC. J is TRBJ2-1 and V is TRBV11-2, with TRBD2 matching 10 bases. Trimming removed 5 bases from V and 14 bases from J; junction bases left unmatched: 9. Germline CDR1 reads SGHAT; CDR2 reads FQNNGV. The CDR3 consists of 13 residues.

This clonotype was counted many times. The V call is TRBV20-1, the J call TRBJ1-5; TRBD1 matches 9 bases. Germline V gene sequence: CDR1 DFQATT, CDR2 SNEGSKA (reference sequence). There are 14 residues in the CDR3. V lost 2 bases and J lost 5; bases outside the gene matches: 4. The CDR3 sequence is CSARSGTGHQPQHF. CDR3 coding DNA: TGCAGTGCTAGATCCGGGACAGGGCATCAGCCCCAGCATTTT.

This clonotype has at least ten counts. V gene TRBV20-1 combines with J gene TRBJ1-5; the D is unclear. Germline assignment: CDR1 DFQATT and CDR2 SNEGSKA (reference sequence). V shed 0 bases and J shed 2 bases, with 14 bases lying between them. The CDR3 sequence is 16 residues long. The CDR3 here is CSARDYKGFGNQPQHF. The CDR3, as DNA: TGCAGTGCTAGAGATTATAAGGGATTTGGCAATCAGCCCCAGCATTTT.

This clonotype appeared a few times. The chain joins TRBV7-9 to TRBJ2-3, with D maybe TRBD1 (6 bases). Germline V gene sequence: CDR1 SEHNR, CDR2 FQNEAQ (reference sequence). With 0 bases removed from V and 2 bases from J, the gap between germline ends came to 9 bases. The CDR3 has 15 amino acids. The CDR3 nucleotides are TGTGCCAGCAGCTTAGCGGCAGGGGTCACAGATACGCAGTATTTT. It yields the protein CASSLAAGVTDTQYF.

Ten or more counts support this clonotype. This rearrangement joins TRBV6-6 to TRBJ1-2; 9 bases are a match to TRBD1. V was clipped by 2 bases and J by 2 bases; unmatched bases: 3. Germline lookup yields CDR1 MNHNY and CDR2 SVGAGI (reference sequence). There are 15 residues in the CDR3. The CDR3 DNA follows: TGTGCCAGCAGTTACGGACAGGGGACCAACTATGGCTACACCTTC. This codes for CASSYGQGTNYGYTF.

In this sample, this clonotype turned up many times. This chain links TRBV9 with TRBJ2-3; D remains unclear. Trimming left V 0 bases short and J 6 bases short, with 8 bases between. The CDR3 has 13 amino acids. Germline CDR1 is SGDLS and CDR2 is YYNGEE. The CDR3 protein is CASSVVVGDTQYF. DNA for the CDR3: TGTGCCAGCAGCGTAGTCGTGGGGGATACGCAGTATTTT.

This clonotype was observed many times. This rearrangement joins TRBV3-1 to TRBJ2-7; TRBD2 aligns across 12 bases. This CDR3 is 20 amino acids long. The ends lost 1 base at V and 3 bases at J; junction bases unmatched: 16. Germline CDR1 LGHDT, CDR2 YNNKEL (reference sequence). In DNA, the CDR3 is TGTGCCAGCAGCCAAGGGACTAGTCCACTAGCGGGGGGCCAGCGCTACGAGCAGTACTTC. It yields the protein CASSQGTSPLAGGQRYEQYF.

This clonotype has at least ten counts. The V call is TRBV7-2, the J call TRBJ2-1, with 8 positions matching TRBD2. The germline gives CDR1 SGHTA, CDR2 FQGNSA. CDR3 size: 14 residues. The V and J ends lost 6 bases and 4 bases, in that order; junction bases with no gene match: 5. The CDR3 reads CASRPGGAYNEQFF. The CDR3 DNA reads as TGTGCCAGCAGGCCGGGGGGGGCTTACAATGAGCAGTTCTTC.

The gene calls are TRBV28 and TRBJ1-5; 7 bases fit TRBD1. The J segment lost 5 bases and the V segment lost 8 bases, leaving 6 bases of the junction unmatched. Germline V CDR1 and CDR2: MDHEN, SYDVKM. This CDR3 region has 13 residues. CDR3 region: CASVGGGYQPQHF. The CDR3 DNA reads as TGTGCCAGCGTAGGGGGCGGGTATCAGCCCCAGCATTTT.

The chain recombines TRBV24-1 with TRBJ2-2, with 7 nucleotides matching TRBD1. J was trimmed by 4 bases and V by 4 bases; bases with no gene match: 2. CDR1 is KGHDR, CDR2 SFDVKD, per germline. The CDR3 spans 14 residues. The CDR3 region is CATSETGITGELFF. The CDR3 DNA sequence: TGTGCCACCAGTGAGACAGGGATCACCGGGGAGCTGTTTTTT.